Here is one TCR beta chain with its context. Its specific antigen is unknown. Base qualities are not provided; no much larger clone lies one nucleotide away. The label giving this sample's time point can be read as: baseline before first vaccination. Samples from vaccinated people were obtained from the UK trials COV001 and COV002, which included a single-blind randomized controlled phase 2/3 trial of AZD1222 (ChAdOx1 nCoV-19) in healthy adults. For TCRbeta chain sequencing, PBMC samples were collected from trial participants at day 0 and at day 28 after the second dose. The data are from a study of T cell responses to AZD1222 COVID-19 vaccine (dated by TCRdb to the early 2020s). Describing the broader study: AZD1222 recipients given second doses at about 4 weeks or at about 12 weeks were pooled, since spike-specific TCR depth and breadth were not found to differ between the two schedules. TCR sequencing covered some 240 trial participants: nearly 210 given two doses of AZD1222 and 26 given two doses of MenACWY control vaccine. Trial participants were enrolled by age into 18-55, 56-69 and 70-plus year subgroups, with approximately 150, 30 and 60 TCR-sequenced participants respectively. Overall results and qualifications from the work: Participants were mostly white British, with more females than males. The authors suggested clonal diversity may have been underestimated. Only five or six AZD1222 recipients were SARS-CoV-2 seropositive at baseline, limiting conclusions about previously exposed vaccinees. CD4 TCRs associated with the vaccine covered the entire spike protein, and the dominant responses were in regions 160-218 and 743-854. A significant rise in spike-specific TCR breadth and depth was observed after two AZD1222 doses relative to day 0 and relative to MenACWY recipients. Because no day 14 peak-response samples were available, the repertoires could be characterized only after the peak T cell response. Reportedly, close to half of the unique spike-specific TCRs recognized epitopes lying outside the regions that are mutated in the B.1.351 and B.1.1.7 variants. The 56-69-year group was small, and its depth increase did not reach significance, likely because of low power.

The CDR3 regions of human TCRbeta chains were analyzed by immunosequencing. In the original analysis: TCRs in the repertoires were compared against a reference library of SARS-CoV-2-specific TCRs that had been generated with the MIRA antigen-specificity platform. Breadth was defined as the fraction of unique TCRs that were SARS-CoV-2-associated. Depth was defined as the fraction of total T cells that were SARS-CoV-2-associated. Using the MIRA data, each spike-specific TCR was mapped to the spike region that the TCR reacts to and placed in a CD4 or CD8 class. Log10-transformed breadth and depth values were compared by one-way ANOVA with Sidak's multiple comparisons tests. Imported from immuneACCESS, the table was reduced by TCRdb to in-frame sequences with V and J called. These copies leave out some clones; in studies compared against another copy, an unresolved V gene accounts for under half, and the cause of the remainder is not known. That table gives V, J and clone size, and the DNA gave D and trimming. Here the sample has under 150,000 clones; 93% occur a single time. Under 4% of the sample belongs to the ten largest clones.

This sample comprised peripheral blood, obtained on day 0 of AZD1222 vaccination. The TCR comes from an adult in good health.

The DNA sequence reads TGCGCCAGCAGCCCGGAAAGGACAGCGAGCTACGAGCAGTACTTC. The translation is CASSPERTASYEQYF. The sequence is built from TRBV4-3 and TRBJ2-7; TRBD1 is a weak D gene call, 6 bases matching. The CDR1 and CDR2 encoded by the germline V gene are LGHNA and YSLEER. Deletion took 4 bases off V and 3 bases off J, with a span of 16 bases between the germline ends. The CDR3 spans 15 residues, from the cysteine through the phenylalanine. Just CDR3 DNA is preserved here, 45 bases in frame from base 1.